Presented here are 20 T cell receptor beta chains from one specimen sequenced in a study of blood T cell repertoires in COVID-19. Produced via immunoSEQ multiplex PCR; TCRdb's table is partial and in-frame only. The sample yields about 120,000 clones, approximately 80% seen once. The sequenced material came from peripheral blood. These receptor sequences come from a woman aged 70-85 years with acute or convalescent COVID-19.

The chain joins TRBV4-2 to TRBJ1-1; 7 bases agree with TRBD1. The V gene end was trimmed by 0 bases and the J gene end by 7 bases; junction bases not matched to a gene: 2. The CDR3 has 13 residues. Germline V lookup: CDR1 LGHNA, CDR2 YNFKEQ. CDR3 nucleotide sequence: TGTGCCAGCAGCCAAGATCGGGACAGTGAAGCTTTCTTT. Amino acid sequence: CASSQDRDSEAFF.

The rearrangement uses TRBV24-1 and TRBJ2-5; 8 bases agree with TRBD2. Trimming at V came to 4 bases and at J to 3 bases, leaving 9 bases not matched to a gene. The germline CDR1 and CDR2 sequences are KGHDR and SFDVKD. The CDR3 extends over 16 amino acids. CDR3 coding DNA: TGTGCCACCAGTGACCGAGGGGGACTAGGGAAAGAGACCCAGTACTTC. It is translated as CATSDRGGLGKETQYF.

This chain uses TRBV7-2 with TRBJ2-1; D may be TRBD1 (5 bases). Trimming stripped 0 bases from V and 7 bases from J, with 16 bases between. This CDR3 is built from 16 residues. Germline lookup yields CDR1 SGHTA and CDR2 FQGNSA. The CDR3 nucleotides read TGTGCCAGCAGCTTAGCGGGGCAGGGCAGGCGGAATGAGCAGTTCTTC. Translated: CASSLAGQGRRNEQFF. Drawing the rest from reference TRBV7-2 and TRBJ2-1, the complete variable domain is GAGVSQSPSNKVTEKGKDVELRCDPISGHTALYWYRQSLGQGLEFLIYFQGNSAPDKSGLPSDRFSAERTGGSVSTLTIQRTQQEDSAVYLCASSLAGQGRRNEQFFGPGTRLTVL.

The chain recombines TRBV2 with TRBJ2-2; TRBD1 matches at 7 bases. The length of the CDR3 is 15 residues. The J segment lost 4 bases and the V segment lost 7 bases, leaving 9 bases of the junction unmatched. Looked up from germline, CDR1 is SNHLY and CDR2 is FYNNEI. CDR3 sequence reads: CASNVRGSGTGELFF. The DNA for the CDR3 is TGTGCCAGCAACGTCAGGGGGTCAGGCACCGGGGAGCTGTTTTTT.

This rearrangement joins TRBV5-3 to TRBJ1-2; D possibly corresponds to TRBD1 (5 bases). TRBV5-3 is flagged as an ORF with uncertain function. This CDR3 is 16 amino acids long. V shed 0 bases and J shed 0 bases, with 12 bases lying between them. The CDR3: CARSLGLGLSNYGYTF. The DNA for the CDR3 is TGTGCCAGAAGCTTGGGCTTGGGACTATCTAACTATGGCTACACCTTC.

This clone was seen only once. At the DNA level, this CDR3 is encoded by other sequences in the same sample as well. V gene TRBV20-1 combines with J gene TRBJ1-1; D gene unclear. Deletions cut 3 bases from V and 1 base from J, with 6 bases between. The germline V gene encodes CDR1 DFQATT and CDR2 SNEGSKA (reference sequence). The CDR3 runs to 12 residues. The CDR3 protein is CSASSGNTEAFF. CDR3 bases: TGCAGTGCTAGTAGCGGGAACACTGAAGCTTTCTTT.

The chain has TRBV4-3 and TRBJ2-5; D remains unclear. The germline V gene encodes CDR1 LGHNA and CDR2 YSLEER. The CDR3 extends over 14 amino acids. Trimming cost V 0 bases and J 1 base, with 6 bases left between them. CDR3 DNA: TGCGCCAGCAGCCAAGATTCAGTCCAAGAGACCCAGTACTTC. It yields the protein CASSQDSVQETQYF.

This clone was seen only once. This chain joins TRBV6-6 and TRBJ1-5; a possible D gene is TRBD1 (5 bases). Germline V gene sequence: CDR1 MNHNY, CDR2 SVGAGI (reference sequence). The CDR3 extends over 16 amino acids. V lost 5 bases to trimming and J lost 2 bases, with 16 bases between them. In DNA form, the CDR3 reads TGTGCCAGCAGTCCACCCGGGAGGGGTGGCAATCAGCCCCAGCATTTT. This codes for CASSPPGRGGNQPQHF.

The rearrangement joins TRBV30 to TRBJ2-1, with 8 bases matching TRBD2. CDR1 GTSNPN and CDR2 SVGIG come from the germline V gene (reference sequence). CDR3 size: 13 residues. V trimming: 5 bases; J trimming: 5 bases; junction bases outside the gene matches: 5. Written as DNA, the CDR3 is TGTGCCTGGGCCGGGACTAGACACAATGAGCAGTTCTTC. Amino acid sequence: CAWAGTRHNEQFF.

This chain links TRBV18 with TRBJ2-7; D might be TRBD1 (6 bases). This CDR3 comprises 16 residues. The V and J ends lost 3 bases and 6 bases respectively, with 21 bases between them. The germline gives CDR1 KGHSH, CDR2 LQKENI. This chain's CDR3 is CASSPAPQGPLGEQYF. The CDR3 DNA follows: TGTGCCAGCTCACCCGCACCACAGGGCCCGCTCGGCGAGCAGTACTTC.

V and J are TRBV5-1 and TRBJ1-2; TRBD1 matches 8 bases. The CDR3 sequence is 15 residues long. Germline values: CDR1 SGHRS, CDR2 YFSETQ. V lost 5 bases, J lost 8 bases, and 14 bases stayed unmatched. This chain's CDR3 is CASSPSRQGFVGYTF. The DNA of the CDR3 is TGCGCCAGCAGTCCGAGCCGACAGGGGTTTGTCGGCTACACCTTC.

The chain uses TRBV7-8 and TRBJ1-2; TRBD1 matches at 8 bases. The J segment lost 7 bases and the V segment lost 5 bases, leaving 9 bases of the junction unmatched. The CDR3 runs to 14 residues. In germline, CDR1 is SGHVS, CDR2 FQNEAQ. CDR3 sequence (DNA): TGTGCCAGCAGCCTAACGGACAGGGACTCTGGCTACACCTTC. This translates into CASSLTDRDSGYTF.

The chain couples TRBV4-3 to TRBJ1-2; the match to TRBD1 covers 12 bases. Germline V gene data show CDR1 as LGHNA and CDR2 as YSLEER. Unmatched junction bases numbered 5, after V lost 0 bases and J lost 9 bases. CDR3 length: 15 residues. DNA for the CDR3: TGCGCCAGCAGCCAAGATCTAGGGACAGGGGGCCGCTACACCTTC. Encoded protein: CASSQDLGTGGRYTF.

The V and J genes are TRBV14 and TRBJ1-2; the D gene is possibly TRBD1 (5 bases). V was trimmed by 4 bases and J by 8 bases, leaving 14 bases between them. The CDR3 length is 13 residues. Germline V gives CDR1 SGHDN, CDR2 FVKESK. The CDR3, as DNA: TGTGCCAGCAGCCCCACCGGGACTCAGGGCTACACCTTC. This encodes CASSPTGTQGYTF.

The chain joins TRBV5-5 to TRBJ2-7, with 7 nucleotides matching TRBD2. The CDR3 extends over 15 amino acids. After removal of 0 bases from V and 2 bases from J, the junction contained 5 bases not matched to a gene. Germline V gives CDR1 SGHKS, CDR2 YYEKEE (reference sequence). The DNA for the CDR3 is TGTGCCAGCAGCTTGGGGTGGGGGGGAACCTACGAGCAGTACGTC. Protein sequence: CASSLGWGGTYEQYV.

The J gene is TRBJ2-7, the V gene TRBV6-2 or TRBV6-3; 7 bases are shared with TRBD2. The CDR3 loop spans 17 amino acids. V was pared by 5 bases and J by 2 bases, with 15 bases of the junction left unmatched. Germline values: CDR1 MNHEY, CDR2 SVGEGT. The DNA of the CDR3 is TGTGCCAGCAGTACACCCCGGGCGGGGGTCATTCCCTACGAGCAGTACTTC. Protein: CASSTPRAGVIPYEQYF.

This CDR3 is CASSGGLAGNIQYF. In DNA, the CDR3 is TGTGCCAGCAGCGGCGGACTAGCGGGGAACATTCAGTACTTC. The chain combines TRBV9 with TRBJ2-4; 12 bases match TRBD2. This CDR3 region has 14 residues. Germline V gene data show CDR1 as SGDLS and CDR2 as YYNGEE. Trimming removed 3 bases from V and 7 bases from J; junction bases left unmatched: 2.

The sample holds a few counts of this clone. The chain is built from TRBV5-1 and TRBJ2-6; 9 nucleotides agree with TRBD1. The CDR3 covers 22 residues. Germline V lookup: CDR1 SGHRS, CDR2 YFSETQ. J gave up 1 base and V 1 base, and 18 bases lay outside the gene matches. The CDR3 DNA is TGCGCCAGCAGCTTGCTAGTCCCGGGACAGGGCTTGTTGGGATCTGGGGCCAACGTCCTGACTTTC. This encodes CASSLLVPGQGLLGSGANVLTF.

The rearrangement uses TRBV6-2 or TRBV6-3 and TRBJ1-1; tentative D call: TRBD1 (6 bases). This CDR3 contains 14 residues. With 2 bases removed from V and 7 bases from J, the gap between germline ends came to 14 bases. Germline lookup yields CDR1 MNHEY and CDR2 SVGEGT. The CDR3 DNA reads as TGTGCCAGCAGTTACAGGACAGTGTCTAGTGAAGCTTTCTTT. This translates into CASSYRTVSSEAFF.

This clone was seen only once. The chain combines TRBV5-1 with TRBJ1-2, with 8 bases aligning to TRBD1. Germline loops: CDR1 SGHRS, CDR2 YFSETQ. This CDR3 contains 19 residues. J gave up 0 bases and V 0 bases, and 13 bases lay outside the gene matches. The CDR3 DNA reads TGCGCCAGCAGCTTGGCGCTAGACAGGGGAAAGTTTTCTAACTATGGCTACACCTTC. Amino acids: CASSLALDRGKFSNYGYTF.